This T cell receptor beta chain was obtained from a study of CD8 T cells in Susac syndrome. Trimming took off 5 bases at V and 0 bases at J, with 11 bases between the two ends. Germline V gene lookup returns CDR1 DFQATT and CDR2 SNEGSKA (reference sequence). CDR3 length: 14 amino acids. Random hexamers served to reverse transcribe roughly 0.45 to 1 ug RNA. TCRdb analysed the immunoSEQ multiplex PCR reads with MiXCR anew, one entry per CDR3 protein. The sample consists of approximately 300,000 distinct CDR3 sequences, 89% of them appearing once. This chain uses TRBV20-1 with TRBJ1-3; D remains unclear. The sample taken for sequencing was CD8+ T cells from PBMCs. This clonotype originated in a human donor with multiple sclerosis. The CDR3 reads CSALDRSSGNTIYF. The CDR3 DNA reads as TGCAGTGCTCTTGACCGGAGCTCTGGAAACACCATATATTTT.